The clone carrying this T cell receptor (beta chain) was seen repeatedly, ten times or more. Antigen specificity is unknown. This entry comes from a study of T cell repertoires in cytomegalovirus infection. In the study overall: The study used recently identified HLA-C-restricted and well-studied HLA-B-restricted CMV epitopes. Matching HLA type, along with CMV infection, was indicated by public TCR beta signatures. Regarding the study as a whole: Across the ex vivo response, the dominant clonotypes were HLA-C-restricted CMV-specific TCR beta clonotypes.

Germline V lookup: CDR1 SGHTA, CDR2 FQGNSA. V lost 3 bases and J lost 5, with 10 bases in between. The CDR3 runs to 13 residues. MiXCR was run by TCRdb on the reads, yielding one entry per CDR3 protein. The sample comprises approximately 990,000 distinct CDR3 sequences, roughly 30% of which are singletons, and about an eighth rests with the top ten. The TCR comes from a human donor in good health (CMV status not recorded). Some clones in this sample may be carry-over from other donors' samples. This chain joins TRBV7-2 and TRBJ2-5, with D tentatively TRBD1 or TRBD2 (6 bases each). The sequences come from cultured CD8+ T cells from PBMCs, collected from culture after CMV antigen stimulation. The CDR3 reads CASSFGGAETQYF. The CDR3 DNA sequence: TGTGCCAGCAGCTTCGGGGGCGCGGAGACCCAGTACTTC.